The sequence of this T cell receptor (beta chain) was determined in a study of blood T cell repertoires in COVID-19. Study in general: Researchers got acute and convalescent COVID-19 samples from the United States, Italy and Spain. PBMCs, B-cell-depleted T cells, or T cells provided the cDNA or gDNA that made up the material.

Authors' data handling: Estimation of nucleated cell counts was performed using reference gene primer amplification. The table came from immunoSEQ multiplex PCR; TCRdb's copy has only in-frame clones and leaves some out. That table gives V, J and clone size, and the DNA gave D and trimming. The sample contains a few hundred thousand clones, about 88% of which appear only once. Germline trimming cut 6 bases from V and 5 bases from J; bases unmatched to any gene: 9. This CDR3 comprises 16 residues. In germline, CDR1 is LNHDA, CDR2 SQIVND (reference sequence). This TCR was sampled from an older woman with acute or convalescent COVID-19. The chain combines TRBV19 with TRBJ2-1; 11 nucleotides line up with TRBD2. The sequencing input was peripheral blood. The CDR3 spells CASSHLAGGKNNEQFF. For the CDR3, the DNA is TGTGCCAGTAGCCACCTAGCGGGAGGTAAGAACAATGAGCAGTTCTTC. The full variable domain, rest sourced from reference TRBV19 and TRBJ2-1, is DGGITQSPKYLFRKEGQNVTLSCEQNLNHDAMYWYRQDPGQGLRLIYYSQIVNDFQKGDIAEGYSVSREKKESFPLTVTSAQKNPTAFYLCASSHLAGGKNNEQFFGPGTRLTVL.